Listed here is a single T cell receptor (beta chain). The antigen remains unidentified. The source of the sample is a study of T cell responses to AZD1222 COVID-19 vaccine. Study-wide points: Sampling captured repertoires only after the peak T cell response. Spike-specific TCR breadth and depth both grew after two AZD1222 doses.

Method: immunoSEQ multiplex PCR; TCRdb's copy keeps in-frame clones and lacks some. Among over 100,000 clones listed, 75% to 90% were seen once. Deletions cut 5 bases from V and 4 bases from J, with 10 bases between. Germline loops: CDR1 KGHDR, CDR2 SFDVKD. The CDR3 is 14 residues long. The chain uses TRBV24-1 and TRBJ2-2; no firm D call. Source: peripheral blood, taken on day 0 of AZD1222 vaccination. The source of this sequence is an adult in good health. The CDR3 DNA follows: TGTGCCACCAGTGTCGGCTACTTCACCGGGGAGCTGTTTTTT. As protein: CATSVGYFTGELFF.